One sample yielded the 5 T cell receptor beta chains listed below, sequenced in a study of radiation and T cells in renal cell carcinoma. Documented time point: blood 2 weeks post-SBRT. The treatment denotes: 15 Gy SBRT to primary tumor, nephrectomy 4 weeks later. Using immunoSEQ multiplex PCR, the repertoire was profiled, and TCRdb retains in-frame clones only, with some absent. The sample consists of some 80,000 clones, 80% to 90% of them appearing once. Sequencing was performed on blood, taken from a patient whose treatment included radiotherapy and nephrectomy. These receptors were taken from a woman between 50 and 59 years old with renal cell carcinoma.

Worth noting for this clone: One junction end disagrees with the germline gene, perhaps due to a read error. J is TRBJ2-7 and V is TRBV5-5, with D perhaps matching TRBD2 (6 bases). The CDR3 totals 14 residues. Germline V gives CDR1 SGHKS, CDR2 YYEKEE (reference sequence). The CDR3 bases are TGTGCCAGCAGCTTGGGTCCCCCCCGGAGCGGGCAGTATTTC. This encodes CASSLGPPRSGQYF.

V is TRBV6-6 and J is TRBJ1-2; D gene uncertain. Germline CDR1 is MNHNY and CDR2 is SVGAGI (reference sequence). This CDR3 is 15 amino acids long. The ends were cut back, 0 bases at V and 3 bases at J, with 11 bases in the middle. DNA of the CDR3: TGTGCCAGCAGTTACTCGAGTGGTGGGGACTATGGCTACACCTTC. Protein product: CASSYSSGGDYGYTF.

This clone has just a few counts. The rearrangement joins TRBV14 to TRBJ2-1; no firm D call. CDR1 and CDR2 from the germline V gene are SGHDN and FVKESK. The V end lost 0 bases, the J end lost 5 bases, and 11 bases lay between the germline ends. The CDR3 spans 15 residues. The DNA for the CDR3 is TGTGCCAGCAGCCAAGATAGGGTCATCAACAATGAGCAGTTCTTC. Amino acid sequence: CASSQDRVINNEQFF. Looking up the rest from reference TRBV14 and TRBJ2-1 gives the full variable domain: EAGVTQFPSHSVIEKGQTVTLRCDPISGHDNLYWYRRVMGKEIKFLLHFVKESKQDESGMPNNRFLAERTGGTYSTLKVQPAELEDSGVYFCASSQDRVINNEQFFGPGTRLTVL.

This clone was detected a few times. The chain recombines TRBV28 with TRBJ2-3; 7 bases are shared with TRBD2. Germline V CDR1 and CDR2: MDHEN, SYDVKM. After removal of 5 bases from V and 0 bases from J, the junction contained 5 bases not matched to a gene. The CDR3 is 15 residues long. The CDR3 DNA sequence: TGTGCCAGCAGTACCAGCGGGGTAAGCACAGATACGCAGTATTTT. It translates to CASSTSGVSTDTQYF.

V is TRBV28 and J is TRBJ2-1, with 7 nucleotides matching TRBD2. CDR3 length equals 14 residues. With V trimmed by 5 bases and J by 8 bases, 9 bases remained unmatched. CDR1 and CDR2 (germline): MDHEN, SYDVKM. The CDR3 sequence is CASSLLTGRDEQFF. Here the CDR3 DNA reads TGTGCCAGCAGTCTACTCACTGGGAGGGATGAGCAGTTCTTC.